The source of this T cell receptor beta chain is a study of blood T cell repertoires in COVID-19. The method was immunoSEQ multiplex PCR; TCRdb's version includes in-frame clones alone and lacks a portion of them. The sample has 300,000 to 450,000 clones, 85% seen once; the top ten hold 3% to 4.5%. The CDR3 is made up of 13 amino acids. The trim removed 6 bases at V and 8 bases at J, leaving 8 bases unmatched. Germline V lookup: CDR1 SGHAT, CDR2 FQNNGV. A single count supports this clone. The source of this sequence is a woman aged 18 to 35 with acute or convalescent COVID-19. Material: peripheral blood. This sequence joins TRBV11-2 and TRBJ1-2, with 8 bases matching TRBD1. CDR3 in DNA: TGTGCCAGCAGGCCGACAGGGGTATTAGGCTACACCTTC. It is translated as CASRPTGVLGYTF.